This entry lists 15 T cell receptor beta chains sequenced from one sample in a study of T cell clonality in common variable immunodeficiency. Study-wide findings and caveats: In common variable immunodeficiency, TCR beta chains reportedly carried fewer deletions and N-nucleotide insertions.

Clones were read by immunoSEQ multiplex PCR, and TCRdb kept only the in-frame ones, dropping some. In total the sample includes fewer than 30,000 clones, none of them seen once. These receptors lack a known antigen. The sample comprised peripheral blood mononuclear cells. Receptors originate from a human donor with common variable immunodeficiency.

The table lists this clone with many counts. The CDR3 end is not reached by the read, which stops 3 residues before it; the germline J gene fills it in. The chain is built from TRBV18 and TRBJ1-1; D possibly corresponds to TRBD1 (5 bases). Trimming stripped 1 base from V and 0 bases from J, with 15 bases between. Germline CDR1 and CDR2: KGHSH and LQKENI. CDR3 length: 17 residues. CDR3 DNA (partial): TGTGCCAGCTCACCACGGGCAGGGCCGAGTATGAACACTGAA. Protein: CASSPRAGPSMNTE. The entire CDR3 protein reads CASSPRAGPSMNTEAFF.

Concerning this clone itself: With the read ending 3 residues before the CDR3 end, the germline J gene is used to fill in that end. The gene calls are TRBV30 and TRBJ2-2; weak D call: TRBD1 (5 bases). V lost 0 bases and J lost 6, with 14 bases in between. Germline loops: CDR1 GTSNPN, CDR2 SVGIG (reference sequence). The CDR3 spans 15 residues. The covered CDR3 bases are TGTGCCTGGAGTGTAGGCAGGGTCCCCTCCGGGGAG. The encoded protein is CAWSVGRVPSGE. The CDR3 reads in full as CAWSVGRVPSGELFF.

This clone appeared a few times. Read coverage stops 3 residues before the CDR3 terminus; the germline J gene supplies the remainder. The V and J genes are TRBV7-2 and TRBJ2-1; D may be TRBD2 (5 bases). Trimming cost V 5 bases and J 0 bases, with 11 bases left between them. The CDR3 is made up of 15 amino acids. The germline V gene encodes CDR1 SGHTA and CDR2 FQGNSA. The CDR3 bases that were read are TGTGCCAGCAGCCCGGACTGGAGCTCCTACAATGAG. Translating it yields CASSPDWSSYNE. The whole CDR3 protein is CASSPDWSSYNEQFF.

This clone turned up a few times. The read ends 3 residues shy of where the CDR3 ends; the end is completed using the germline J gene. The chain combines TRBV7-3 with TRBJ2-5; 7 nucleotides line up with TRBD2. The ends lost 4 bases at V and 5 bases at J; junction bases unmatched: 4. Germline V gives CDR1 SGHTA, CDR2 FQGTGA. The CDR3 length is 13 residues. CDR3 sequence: CASSWTSKETQYF. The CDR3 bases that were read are TGTGCCAGCAGCTGGACTAGTAAGGAGACC.

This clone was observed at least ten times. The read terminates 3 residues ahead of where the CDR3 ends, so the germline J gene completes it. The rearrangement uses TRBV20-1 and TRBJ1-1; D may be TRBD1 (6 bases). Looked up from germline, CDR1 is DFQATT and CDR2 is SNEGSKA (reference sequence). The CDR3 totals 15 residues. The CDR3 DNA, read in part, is TGCAGTGCTAGAGAGTGGGCAGGGGAACGGTTGGAA. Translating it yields CSAREWAGERLE. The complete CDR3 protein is CSAREWAGERLEAFF.

Incomplete CDR3 DNA: TGTGCCAGCAGCGCAGGGTATGGC. This gives the protein CASSAGYG. The entire CDR3 reads CASSAGYGYTF. The V and J genes are TRBV7-2 and TRBJ1-2; D is perhaps TRBD1 (5 bases). The read halts 3 residues ahead of the CDR3 end, with the missing end drawn from the germline J gene. With 5 bases removed from V and 5 bases from J, the gap between germline ends came to 6 bases. Germline V gives CDR1 SGHTA, CDR2 FQGNSA. CDR3 length: 11 amino acids.

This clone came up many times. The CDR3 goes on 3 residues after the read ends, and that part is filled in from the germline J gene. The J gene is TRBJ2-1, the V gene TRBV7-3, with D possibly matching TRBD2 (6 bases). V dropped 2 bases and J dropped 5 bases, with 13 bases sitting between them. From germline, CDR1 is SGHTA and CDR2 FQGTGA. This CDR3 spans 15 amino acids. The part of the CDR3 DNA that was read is TGTGCCAGCAGCTTAGGGCTAGCGCAAGACAATGAG. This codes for CASSLGLAQDNE. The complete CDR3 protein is CASSLGLAQDNEQFF.

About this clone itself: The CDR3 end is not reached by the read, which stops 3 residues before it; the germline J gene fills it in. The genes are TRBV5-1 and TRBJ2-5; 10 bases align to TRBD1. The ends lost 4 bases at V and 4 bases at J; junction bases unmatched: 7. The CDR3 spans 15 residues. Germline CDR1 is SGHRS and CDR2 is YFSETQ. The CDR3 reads CASSPRQGAGETQYF. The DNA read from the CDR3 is TGCGCCAGCAGCCCGCGACAGGGGGCAGGAGAGACC.

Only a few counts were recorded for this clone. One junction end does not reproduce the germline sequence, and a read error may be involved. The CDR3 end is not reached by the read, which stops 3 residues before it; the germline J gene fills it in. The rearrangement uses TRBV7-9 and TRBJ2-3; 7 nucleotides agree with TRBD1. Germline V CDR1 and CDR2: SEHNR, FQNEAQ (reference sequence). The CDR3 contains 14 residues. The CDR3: CAGSRQGATDTQYF. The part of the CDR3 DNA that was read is TGTGCCGGCAGTAGACAGGGTGCCACAGATACG.

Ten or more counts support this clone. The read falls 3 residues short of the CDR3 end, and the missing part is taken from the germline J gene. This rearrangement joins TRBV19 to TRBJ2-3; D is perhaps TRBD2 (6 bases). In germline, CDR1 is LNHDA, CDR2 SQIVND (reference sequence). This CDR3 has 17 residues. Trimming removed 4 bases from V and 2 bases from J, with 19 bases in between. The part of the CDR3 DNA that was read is TGTGCCAGTAGTAAAGCTAGCGCGGGCGGATACACAGATACG. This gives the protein CASSKASAGGYTDT. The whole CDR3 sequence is CASSKASAGGYTDTQYF.

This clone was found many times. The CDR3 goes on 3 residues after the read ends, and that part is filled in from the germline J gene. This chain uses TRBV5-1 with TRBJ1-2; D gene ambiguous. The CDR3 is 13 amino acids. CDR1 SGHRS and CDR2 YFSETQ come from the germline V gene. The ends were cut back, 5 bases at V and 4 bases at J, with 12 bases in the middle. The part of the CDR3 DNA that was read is TGCGCCAGCAGATTGACGGCAGGCTATGGC. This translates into CASRLTAGYG. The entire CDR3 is CASRLTAGYGYTF.

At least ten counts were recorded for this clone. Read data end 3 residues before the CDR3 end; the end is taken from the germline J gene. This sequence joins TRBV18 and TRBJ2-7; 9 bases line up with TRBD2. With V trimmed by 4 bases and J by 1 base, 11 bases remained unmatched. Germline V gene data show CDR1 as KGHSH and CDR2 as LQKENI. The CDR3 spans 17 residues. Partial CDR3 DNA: TGTGCCAGCTCACTTACCCTTAGCGGGAGAAGGTCCTACGAG. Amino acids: CASSLTLSGRRSYE. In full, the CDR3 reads CASSLTLSGRRSYEQYF.

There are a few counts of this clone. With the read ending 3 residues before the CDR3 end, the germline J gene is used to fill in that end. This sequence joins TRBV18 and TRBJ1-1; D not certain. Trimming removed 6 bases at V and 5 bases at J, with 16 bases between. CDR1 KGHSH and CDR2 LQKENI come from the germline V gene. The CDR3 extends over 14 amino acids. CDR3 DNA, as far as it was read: TGTGCCAGCTCTACTGGCCCGACACGGACTGAA. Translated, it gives CASSTGPTRTE. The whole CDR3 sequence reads CASSTGPTRTEAFF.

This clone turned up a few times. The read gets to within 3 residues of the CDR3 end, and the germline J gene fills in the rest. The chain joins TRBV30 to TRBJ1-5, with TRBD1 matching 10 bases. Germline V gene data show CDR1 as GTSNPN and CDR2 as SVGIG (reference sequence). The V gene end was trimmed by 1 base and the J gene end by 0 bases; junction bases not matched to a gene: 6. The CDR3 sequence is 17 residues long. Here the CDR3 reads CAWSADRGFLSNQPQHF. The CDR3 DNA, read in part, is TGTGCCTGGAGTGCGGACAGGGGGTTCCTTAGCAATCAGCCC. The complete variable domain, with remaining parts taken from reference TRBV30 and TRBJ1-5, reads SQTIHQWPATLVQPVGSPLSLECTVEGTSNPNLYWYRQAAGRGLQLLFYSVGIGQISSEVPQNLSASRPQDRQFILSSKKLLLSDSGFYLCAWSADRGFLSNQPQHFGDGTRLSIL.

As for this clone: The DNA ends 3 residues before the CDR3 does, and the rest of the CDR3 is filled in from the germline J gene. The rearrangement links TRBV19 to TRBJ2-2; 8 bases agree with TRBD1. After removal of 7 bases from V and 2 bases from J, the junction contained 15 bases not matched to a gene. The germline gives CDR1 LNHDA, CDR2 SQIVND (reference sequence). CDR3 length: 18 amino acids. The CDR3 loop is CASTYPRQGRPNTGELFF. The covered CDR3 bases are TGTGCCAGTACCTACCCGAGACAGGGGCGCCCTAACACCGGGGAG.